This T cell receptor beta chain emerged from a study of T cell responses to AZD1222 COVID-19 vaccine. Trimming took 11 bases from V and 1 from J, leaving 14 bases between them. The CDR3 runs to 13 residues. Germline V CDR1 and CDR2: MNHEY, SVGAGI. The repertoire was sequenced with immunoSEQ multiplex PCR; TCRdb's copy has only in-frame clones and lacks some. The table has approximately 28,000 clones, 93% seen once; the top ten hold more than 8%. Study-level findings and limits: Among spike-specific TCRs, nearly half reportedly target unmutated variant regions. White British donors predominated, females outnumbered males, and clonal diversity was possibly underestimated.

Comment on this clone: Antigen specificity is unknown.

This sample comprised peripheral blood, obtained on day 0 of AZD1222 vaccination. The TCR was taken from an adult in good health. This chain uses TRBV6-5 with TRBJ1-2, with TRBD1 as a possible D gene (5 bases). The CDR3 loop reads CACQDIINYGYTF. The CDR3 DNA reads TGTGCCTGCCAGGACATTATTAACTATGGCTACACCTTC.